Listed here are 9 T cell receptor beta chains from one sample, sequenced in a study of blood T cell repertoires in COVID-19 (dated by TCRdb to 2020 to 2022). Library construction relied on the immunoSEQ multiplex PCR assay. TCRdb took over this immuneACCESS table, retaining in-frame rearrangements with V and J assigned. Such tables are incomplete; in checked studies, under half of the missing clones stem from an unresolved V gene, and the remainder is unexplained. The sample profile shows around 280,000 clones; roughly 91% of them were found once. Roughly 11% of the sample lies in the top ten. Sequencing input: peripheral blood. Source of these receptors: a woman in her twenties or thirties with COVID-19, enrolled during active disease.

This chain connects TRBV6-5 to TRBJ2-3, with TRBD2 identical over 11 bases. The CDR3 runs 15 residues. Looked up from germline, CDR1 is MNHEY and CDR2 is SVGAGI. After removal of 7 bases from V and 1 base from J, the junction contained 4 bases not matched to a gene. The CDR3 reads CASNPGLAGTDTQYF. CDR3 coding DNA: TGTGCCAGCAACCCGGGACTAGCGGGCACAGATACGCAGTATTTT.

The chain joins TRBV27 to TRBJ2-6, with D perhaps matching TRBD1 (5 bases). CDR3 size: 15 residues. V was trimmed by 5 bases and J by 1 base, leaving 9 bases between them. From germline, CDR1 is MNHEY and CDR2 SMNVEV (reference sequence). CDR3 DNA: TGTGCCAGCAGTATCCAGGGTTCTGGGGCCAACGTCCTGACTTTC. It translates to CASSIQGSGANVLTF.

CDR3 residues: CASSYVPGLAPGNEQFF. CDR3 nucleotides: TGCGCCAGCAGTTACGTGCCGGGACTAGCGCCCGGCAATGAGCAGTTCTTC. The V call is TRBV5-1, the J call TRBJ2-1; 10 bases are a match to TRBD2. CDR1 is SGHRS and CDR2 is YFSETQ in the germline V gene. This CDR3 spans 17 amino acids. The trim removed 5 bases at V and 6 bases at J, leaving 14 bases unmatched.

The chain has TRBV10-2 and TRBJ1-2; weak D call: TRBD1 (6 bases). The CDR3 spans 16 residues. Trimming took off 3 bases at V and 5 bases at J, with 19 bases between the two ends. Germline V gene sequence: CDR1 WSHSY, CDR2 SAAADI. CDR3 amino acids: CASSDSGGRDGYGYTF. The CDR3 DNA sequence: TGCGCCAGCAGTGATTCGGGGGGCAGGGATGGTTATGGCTACACCTTC.

V and J are TRBV2 and TRBJ1-1, with D uncertain. The CDR3 extends over 16 amino acids. The V gene lost 3 bases and the J gene lost 3 bases, with 17 bases spanning the gap. Germline V gives CDR1 SNHLY, CDR2 FYNNEI. CDR3 in DNA: TGTGCCAGCAGTGAGCCGGAGCATCAAACATACACTGAAGCTTTCTTT. As protein: CASSEPEHQTYTEAFF.

The V gene is TRBV2, the J gene TRBJ2-5; TRBD1 might be the D (5 bases). Looked up from germline, CDR1 is SNHLY and CDR2 is FYNNEI. The CDR3 has 13 amino acids. Trimming took 7 bases from V and 3 from J, leaving 12 bases between them. The CDR3 sequence: CASKGAVKETQYF. The DNA for the CDR3 is TGTGCCAGCAAAGGGGCCGTAAAAGAGACCCAGTACTTC.

The CDR3 region has the DNA TGTGCTAGTCAGGCAGGCGGGGCTGAAGCTTTCTTT. It is translated as CASQAGGAEAFF. J is TRBJ1-1 and V is TRBV12-5; D remains unclear. The CDR3 has 12 residues. Trimming cost V 8 bases and J 6 bases, with 13 bases left between them. Germline lookup yields CDR1 LGHNT and CDR2 FRNRAP.

The chain employs TRBV6-1 and TRBJ1-2, with TRBD1 matching 8 bases. J was trimmed by 9 bases and V by 2 bases; bases with no gene match: 11. CDR1 MNHNS and CDR2 SASEGT come from the germline V gene. This CDR3 is built from 15 residues. CDR3 protein: CASSETGGRQGRYTF. For the CDR3, the DNA is TGTGCCAGCAGTGAAACAGGGGGTCGGCAGGGCCGCTACACCTTC.

This chain uses TRBV27 with TRBJ1-3, with D unclear. With 2 bases removed from V and 0 bases from J, the gap between germline ends came to 8 bases. Germline CDR1 and CDR2: MNHEY and SMNVEV (reference sequence). The CDR3 runs to 15 residues. CDR3 DNA sequence: TGTGCCAGCAGTTTAACCGGTAGCTCTGGAAACACCATATATTTT. Its translation: CASSLTGSSGNTIYF.